This T cell receptor (beta chain) is from a study of OX40 agonist ivuxolimab in advanced cancers. Overall study: The patients' treatment was ivuxolimab, an agonistic anti-OX40 (CD134) antibody. Of the participants, over 30% had some prior anti-PD-1, anti-PD-L1 or anti-CTLA-4 therapy, which was allowed. Patients received ivuxolimab, an intravenous treatment, every 2 weeks at 0.01 to 10 mg/kg. Points from the study as a whole: Expanded clones were, on average, more numerous in CD8+ T cells than in CD4+.

The trim removed 3 bases at V and 6 bases at J, leaving 11 bases unmatched. The CDR3 has 15 residues. Germline-derived CDR1 and CDR2 are SGHDN and FVKESK. Here immunoSEQ multiplex PCR was the method, and the copy in TCRdb shows in-frame clones only, minus some. The table has about 27,000 clones, 85% to 90% seen once. A remark on this clone: The antigen remains unidentified.

The clonotype originates from an adult with an advanced solid tumor such as melanoma, head and neck, liver or kidney cancer. V is TRBV14 and J is TRBJ2-7; 7 bases line up with TRBD2. Sequencing used CD4+ or CD8+ T cells sorted from blood, obtained in a trial of the OX40 agonist ivuxolimab. Here the CDR3 reads CASSHETSPPGEQYF. The CDR3 DNA reads TGTGCCAGCAGCCACGAGACTAGCCCTCCAGGCGAGCAGTACTTC.